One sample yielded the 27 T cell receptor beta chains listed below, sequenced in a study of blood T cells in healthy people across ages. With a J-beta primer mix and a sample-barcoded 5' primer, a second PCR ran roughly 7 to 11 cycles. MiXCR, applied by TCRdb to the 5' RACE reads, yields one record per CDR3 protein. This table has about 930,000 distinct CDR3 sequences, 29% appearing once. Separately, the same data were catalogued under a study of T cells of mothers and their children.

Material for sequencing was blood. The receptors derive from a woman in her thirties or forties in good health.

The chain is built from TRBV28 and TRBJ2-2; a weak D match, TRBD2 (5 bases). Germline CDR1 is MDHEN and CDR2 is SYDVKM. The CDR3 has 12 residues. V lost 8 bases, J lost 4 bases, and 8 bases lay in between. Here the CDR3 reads CASVEGTGELFF. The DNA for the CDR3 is TGTGCCAGCGTTGAGGGCACCGGGGAGCTGTTTTTT.

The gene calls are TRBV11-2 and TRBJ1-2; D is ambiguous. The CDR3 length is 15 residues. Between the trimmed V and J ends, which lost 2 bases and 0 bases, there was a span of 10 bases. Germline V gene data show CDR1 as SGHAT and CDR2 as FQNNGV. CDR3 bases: TGTGCCAGCAGCTTACCCATGAGTGCTAACTATGGCTACACCTTC. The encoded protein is CASSLPMSANYGYTF.

DNA for the CDR3: TGTGCCAGCAGTATACAGGGGGCGGACAATAGGGCTTTCTTT. It codes for CASSIQGADNRAFF. This rearrangement joins TRBV6-6 to TRBJ1-1; 9 positions match TRBD1. Germline V gene sequence: CDR1 MNHNY, CDR2 SVGAGI (reference sequence). CDR3 length: 14 residues. Germline trimming cut 5 bases from V and 11 bases from J; bases unmatched to any gene: 12.

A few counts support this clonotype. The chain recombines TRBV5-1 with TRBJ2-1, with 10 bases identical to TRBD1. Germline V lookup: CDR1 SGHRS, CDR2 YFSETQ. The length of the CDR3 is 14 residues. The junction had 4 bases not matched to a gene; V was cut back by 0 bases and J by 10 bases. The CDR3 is CASSLGQGAGEQFF. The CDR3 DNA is TGCGCCAGCAGCTTGGGACAGGGGGCTGGAGAGCAGTTCTTC. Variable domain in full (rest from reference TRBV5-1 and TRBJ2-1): KAGVTQTPRYLIKTRGQQVTLSCSPISGHRSVSWYQQTPGQGLQFLFEYFSETQRNKGNFPGRFSGRQFSNSRSEMNVSTLELGDSALYLCASSLGQGAGEQFFGPGTRLTVL.

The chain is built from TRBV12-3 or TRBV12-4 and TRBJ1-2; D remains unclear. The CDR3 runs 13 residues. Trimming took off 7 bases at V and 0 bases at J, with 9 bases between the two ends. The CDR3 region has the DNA TGTGCCAGCACCTCGGCCTCTAACTATGGCTACACCTTC. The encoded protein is CASTSASNYGYTF.

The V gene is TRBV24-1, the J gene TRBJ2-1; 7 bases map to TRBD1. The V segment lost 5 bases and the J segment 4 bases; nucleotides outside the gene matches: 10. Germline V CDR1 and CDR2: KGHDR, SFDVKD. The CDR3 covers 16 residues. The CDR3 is CATSGTGASRYNEQFF. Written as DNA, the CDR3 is TGTGCCACCAGTGGAACAGGGGCCTCAAGATACAATGAGCAGTTCTTC.

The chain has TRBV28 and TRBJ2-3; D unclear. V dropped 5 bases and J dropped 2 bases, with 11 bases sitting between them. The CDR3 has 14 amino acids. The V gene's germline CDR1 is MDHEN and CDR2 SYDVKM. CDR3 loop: CASSLDKYTDTQYF. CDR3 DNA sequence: TGTGCCAGCAGTCTTGACAAGTACACAGATACGCAGTATTTT.

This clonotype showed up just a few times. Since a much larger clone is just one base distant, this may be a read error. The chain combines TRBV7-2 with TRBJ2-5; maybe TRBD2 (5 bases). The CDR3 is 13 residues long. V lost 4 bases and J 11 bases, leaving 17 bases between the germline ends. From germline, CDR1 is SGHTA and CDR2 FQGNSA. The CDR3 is CASSSGLKEVQYF. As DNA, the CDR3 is TGTGCCAGCAGCTCAGGCTTAAAGGAGGTGCAGTACTTC.

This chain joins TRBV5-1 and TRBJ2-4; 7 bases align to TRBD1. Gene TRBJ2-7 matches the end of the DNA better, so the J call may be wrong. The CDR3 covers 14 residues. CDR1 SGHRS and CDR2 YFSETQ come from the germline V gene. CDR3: CASSLEGAQYEQYF. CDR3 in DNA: TGCGCCAGCAGCTTGGAGGGGGCCCAATACGAGCAGTACTTC.

CDR3: CASSLERLGGKNTEAFF. CDR3 DNA: TGCGCCAGCAGCTTGGAGAGGCTGGGGGGCAAGAACACTGAAGCTTTCTTT. This chain uses TRBV5-1 with TRBJ1-1; the D gene is possibly TRBD1 (6 bases). Trimming removed 0 bases from V and 1 base from J, with 16 bases in between. The CDR3 consists of 17 residues. Per germline, CDR1 SGHRS and CDR2 YFSETQ.

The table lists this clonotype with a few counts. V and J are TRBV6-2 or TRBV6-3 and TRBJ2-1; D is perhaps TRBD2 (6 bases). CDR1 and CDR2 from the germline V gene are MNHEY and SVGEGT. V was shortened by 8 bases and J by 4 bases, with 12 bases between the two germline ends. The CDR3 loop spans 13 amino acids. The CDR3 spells CASRPTSYNEQFF. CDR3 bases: TGTGCCAGCCGCCCGACTAGTTACAATGAGCAGTTCTTC.

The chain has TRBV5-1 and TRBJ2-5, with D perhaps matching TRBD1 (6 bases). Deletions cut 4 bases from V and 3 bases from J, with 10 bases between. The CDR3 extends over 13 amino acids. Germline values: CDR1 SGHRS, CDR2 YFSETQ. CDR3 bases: TGCGCCAGCAGCGGGACACCAGAAGAGACCCAGTACTTC. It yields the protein CASSGTPEETQYF.

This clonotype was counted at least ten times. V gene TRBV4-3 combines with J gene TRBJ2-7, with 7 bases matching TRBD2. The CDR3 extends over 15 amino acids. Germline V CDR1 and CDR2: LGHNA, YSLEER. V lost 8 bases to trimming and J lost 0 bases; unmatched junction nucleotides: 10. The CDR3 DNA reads TGCGCCAGCGCTTCCATAGCGGGCTCCTCCTACGAGCAGTACTTC. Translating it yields CASASIAGSSYEQYF.

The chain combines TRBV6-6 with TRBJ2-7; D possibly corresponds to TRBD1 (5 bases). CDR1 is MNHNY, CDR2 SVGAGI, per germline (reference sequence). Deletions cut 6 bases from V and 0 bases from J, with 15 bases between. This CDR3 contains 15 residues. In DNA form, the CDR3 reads TGTGCCAGCAGATACAGGCCAGTGAGCTCCTACGAGCAGTACTTC. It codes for CASRYRPVSSYEQYF.

The CDR3 region has the DNA TGTGCCAGCAGCTTAATCGGGGGGGATTTGAATGAGCAGTTCTTC. As protein: CASSLIGGDLNEQFF. This chain uses TRBV11-2 with TRBJ2-1, with 8 positions matching TRBD2. The germline CDR1 and CDR2 sequences are SGHAT and FQNNGV. V gave up 2 bases and J gave up 7 bases; unmatched junction bases: 7. The length of the CDR3 is 15 residues.

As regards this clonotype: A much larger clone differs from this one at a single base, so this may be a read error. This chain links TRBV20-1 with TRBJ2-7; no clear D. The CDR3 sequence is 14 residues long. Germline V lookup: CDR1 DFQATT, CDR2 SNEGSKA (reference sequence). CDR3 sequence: CSARDLVVPYERYF. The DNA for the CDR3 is TGCAGTGCTAGAGATTTAGTGGTCCCCTACGAGCGGTACTTC.

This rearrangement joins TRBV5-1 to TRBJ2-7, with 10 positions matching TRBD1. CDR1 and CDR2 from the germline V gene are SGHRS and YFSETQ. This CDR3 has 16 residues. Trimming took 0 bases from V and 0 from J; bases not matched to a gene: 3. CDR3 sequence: CASSLGGTGDSYEQYF. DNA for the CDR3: TGCGCCAGCAGCTTGGGAGGGACAGGGGACTCCTACGAGCAGTACTTC.

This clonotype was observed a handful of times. The CDR3 DNA sequence: TGCAGTGCTAGACAGGGCCCAAACACTGAAGCTTTCTTT. It encodes CSARQGPNTEAFF. V usage is TRBV20-1 and J usage is TRBJ1-1, with D possibly TRBD1 on 5 matching bases. Germline values: CDR1 DFQATT, CDR2 SNEGSKA (reference sequence). Trimming stripped 2 bases from V and 2 bases from J, with 9 bases between. This CDR3 is built from 13 residues.

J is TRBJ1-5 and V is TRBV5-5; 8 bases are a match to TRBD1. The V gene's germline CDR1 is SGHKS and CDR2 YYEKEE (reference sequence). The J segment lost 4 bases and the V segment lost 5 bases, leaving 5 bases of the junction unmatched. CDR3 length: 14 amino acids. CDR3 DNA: TGTGCCAGCAGAGTAGGACAGGGTAATCAGCCCCAGCATTTT. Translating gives CASRVGQGNQPQHF.

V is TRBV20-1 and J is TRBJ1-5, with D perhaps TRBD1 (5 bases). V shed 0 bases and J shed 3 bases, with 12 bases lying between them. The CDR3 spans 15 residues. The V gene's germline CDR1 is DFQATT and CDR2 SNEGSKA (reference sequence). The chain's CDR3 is CSAREGTGNNQPQHF. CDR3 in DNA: TGCAGTGCTAGAGAAGGGACGGGGAACAATCAGCCCCAGCATTTT.

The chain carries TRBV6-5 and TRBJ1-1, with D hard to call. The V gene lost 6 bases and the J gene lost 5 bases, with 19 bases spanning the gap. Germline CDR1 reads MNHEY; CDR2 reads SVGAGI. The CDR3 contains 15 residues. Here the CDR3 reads CASRGNLYWGTEAFF. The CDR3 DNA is TGTGCCAGCAGGGGGAACCTGTACTGGGGAACTGAAGCTTTCTTT.

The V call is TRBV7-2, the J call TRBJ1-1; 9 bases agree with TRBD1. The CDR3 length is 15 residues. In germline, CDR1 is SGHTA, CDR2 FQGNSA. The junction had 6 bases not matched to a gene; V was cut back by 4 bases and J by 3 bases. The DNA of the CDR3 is TGTGCCAGCAGCTACCAGACAGGGGGTTACACTGAAGCTTTCTTT. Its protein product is CASSYQTGGYTEAFF.

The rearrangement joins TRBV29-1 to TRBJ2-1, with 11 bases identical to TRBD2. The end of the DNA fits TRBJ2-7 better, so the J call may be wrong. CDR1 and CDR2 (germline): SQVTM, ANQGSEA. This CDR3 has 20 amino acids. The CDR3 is CSVEPLGGLAGGLFNNEQYF. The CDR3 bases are TGCAGCGTTGAACCCCTAGGGGGCCTAGCGGGAGGCCTATTCAACAATGAGCAGTACTTC.

CDR3 residues: CASSLMAGGETQYF. CDR3 coding DNA: TGTGCCAGCAGCTTAATGGCGGGAGGAGAGACCCAGTACTTC. The chain uses TRBV7-6 and TRBJ2-5; 8 bases match TRBD2. Germline loops: CDR1 SGHVS, CDR2 FNYEAQ. The V gene end was trimmed by 2 bases and the J gene end by 4 bases; junction bases not matched to a gene: 3. The CDR3 runs 14 residues.

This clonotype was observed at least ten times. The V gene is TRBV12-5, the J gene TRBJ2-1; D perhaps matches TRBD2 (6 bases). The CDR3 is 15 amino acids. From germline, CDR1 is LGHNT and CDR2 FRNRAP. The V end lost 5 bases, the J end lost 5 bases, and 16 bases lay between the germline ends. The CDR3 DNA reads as TGTGCTAGTGGTGCGGGACTGAACTACGACAATGAGCAGTTCTTC. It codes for CASGAGLNYDNEQFF.

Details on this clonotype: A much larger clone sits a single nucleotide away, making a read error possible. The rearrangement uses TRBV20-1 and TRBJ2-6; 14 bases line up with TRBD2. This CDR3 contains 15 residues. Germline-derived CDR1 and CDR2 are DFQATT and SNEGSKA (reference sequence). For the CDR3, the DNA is TGCAATGGGACTAGCGGGAGCTCTGGGGCCAACGTCCTGACTTTC. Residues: CNGTSGSSGANVLTF.

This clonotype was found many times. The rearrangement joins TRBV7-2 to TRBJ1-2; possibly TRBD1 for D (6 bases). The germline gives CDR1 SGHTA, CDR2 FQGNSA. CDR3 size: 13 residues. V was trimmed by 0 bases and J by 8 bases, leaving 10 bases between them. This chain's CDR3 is CASSLATGSGYTF. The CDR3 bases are TGTGCCAGCAGCTTAGCCACAGGGAGCGGCTACACCTTC.